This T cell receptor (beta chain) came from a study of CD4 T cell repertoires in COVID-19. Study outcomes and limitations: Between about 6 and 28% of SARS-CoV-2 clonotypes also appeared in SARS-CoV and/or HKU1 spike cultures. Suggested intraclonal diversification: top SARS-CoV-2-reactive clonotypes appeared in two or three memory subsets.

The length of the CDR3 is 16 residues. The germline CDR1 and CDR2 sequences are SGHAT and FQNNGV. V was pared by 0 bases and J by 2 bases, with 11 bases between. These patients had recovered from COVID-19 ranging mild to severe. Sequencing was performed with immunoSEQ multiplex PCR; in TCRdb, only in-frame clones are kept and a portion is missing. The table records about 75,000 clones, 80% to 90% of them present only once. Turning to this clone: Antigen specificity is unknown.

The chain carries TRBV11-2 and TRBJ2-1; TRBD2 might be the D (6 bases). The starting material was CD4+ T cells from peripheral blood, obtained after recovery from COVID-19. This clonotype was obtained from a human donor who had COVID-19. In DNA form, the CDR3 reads TGTGCCAGCAGCTTAGAACCTCTAGCGCCCTACAATGAGCAGTTCTTC. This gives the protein CASSLEPLAPYNEQFF.